The T cell receptor beta chain described here comes from a study of shared clonotypes between healthy human individuals. Across the whole study: Sampling drew on donors who were a couple of women and three men aged 18 to 49.

Those who donated were healthy HIV-negative adults, with no recent acute infections or vaccinations reported. The assay was immunoSEQ multiplex PCR, and TCRdb's table has in-frame clones only and misses some. The sample shows approximately 320,000 clones, approximately 79% of them seen only once. Only one count was recorded for this clone. The CDR3 has 17 amino acids. Trimming removed 3 bases from V and 5 bases from J; junction bases left unmatched: 9. Germline lookup yields CDR1 KGHSH and CDR2 LQKENI. This receptor was taken from a man under 40 in good health. This chain joins TRBV18 and TRBJ2-2; 10 bases map to TRBD2. The sample comprised memory CD4+ T cells sorted from blood. Subset in this sample: CD45RA-negative fraction. The CDR3 loop is CASSPGELAGRTGELFF. DNA of the CDR3: TGTGCCAGCTCACCCGGGGAACTAGCGGGAAGGACCGGGGAGCTGTTTTTT.